This note documents a single TCR beta chain sequence. The antigen remains unidentified. With 60 Vbeta and 13 Jbeta primers, the PCR was carried out. This table comes from immunoSEQ multiplex PCR, and its TCRdb copy is limited to in-frame clones, with some not included. The data contain 150,000 to 200,000 clones, roughly 88% of them singletons. This entry comes from a study of cytomegalovirus exposure and HLA in healthy donors. V lost 3 bases, J lost 4 bases, and 7 bases stayed unmatched. The CDR3 has 15 residues. In germline, CDR1 is SGHTS, CDR2 YDEGEE. General observations from the study: Rates of TCR association differed by HLA locus in a later analysis, with DRB1 highest and HLA-C lowest. The productive fraction for most TCR beta V segments was about 90% or about 30% in an earlier analysis.

The chain joins TRBV5-8 to TRBJ2-7, with 10 bases that match TRBD1. This TCR was sampled from a man aged 18 to 35 in good health and CMV-seropositive. Source material: PBMCs. Here the CDR3 reads CASSSTGQGLYEQYF. In DNA form, the CDR3 reads TGTGCCAGCAGCTCAACGGGACAGGGGCTTTACGAGCAGTACTTC.